This T cell receptor (beta chain) is from a study of vaccination effects on CD4 cells after COVID-19. CDR1 is LGHNA, CDR2 YSLEER, per germline. The CDR3 extends over 18 amino acids. V dropped 0 bases and J dropped 6; count of bases not matched to a gene: 15. Note on this clone: Antigen specificity is unknown.

Sequencing in the ViraFEST assay came after antigen-specific CD4+ T cells had been expanded with viral peptide pools, which were used to stimulate PBMC. When about ten days of culture had elapsed, CD4+ T cells were isolated. Wells of around 2 million PBMC each were grown with around 10 IU/ml IL-2 and 9.5 to 10 ug/ml peptides. TCRdb's table, derived via immunoSEQ multiplex PCR, lists solely in-frame clones and lacks some. Of 50,000 to 65,000 clones listed, approximately 79% are singletons. J is TRBJ1-2 and V is TRBV4-3; TRBD1 matches 8 bases. The sample here was CD4+ T cells from PBMCs cultured with HCoV-229E spike peptides, taken before COVID-19 vaccination. The source is a human donor who received a COVID-19 vaccine. CDR3 loop: CASSQDLGAGGDIHGYTF. The CDR3 DNA reads TGCGCCAGCAGCCAAGATCTTGGGGCAGGGGGCGATATACATGGCTACACCTTC.